This T cell receptor (beta chain) was found in a study of T cells expressing NK-cell markers. In the case of this clonotype: Its antigen remains unknown.

Overall study results and limits: It remained uncertain whether the expanded NKG2C+ T cell clones were specific for HCMV antigens.

Researchers built TCR beta cDNA using 5'RACE template switching with UMIs. From its re-call of the 5' RACE reads, TCRdb lists each CDR3 protein once, without DNA. This specimen shows over 350,000 distinct CDR3 sequences; the ten leading clones hold approximately 12%. The CDR3 contains 16 residues. Germline CDR1 is MNHEY and CDR2 is SVGAGI. The chain employs TRBV6-5 and TRBJ2-3; TCRdb's D call of TRBD1 is untestable without DNA. The clonotype was recovered from a woman in her fifties or sixties in good health. Specimen: blood T cells: a sorted CD56 or NKG2C T cell subset, CD4+ or CD8+ T cells, or bulk PBMC T cells (not recorded which). CDR3 residues: CASSSPSAVGTDTQYF.